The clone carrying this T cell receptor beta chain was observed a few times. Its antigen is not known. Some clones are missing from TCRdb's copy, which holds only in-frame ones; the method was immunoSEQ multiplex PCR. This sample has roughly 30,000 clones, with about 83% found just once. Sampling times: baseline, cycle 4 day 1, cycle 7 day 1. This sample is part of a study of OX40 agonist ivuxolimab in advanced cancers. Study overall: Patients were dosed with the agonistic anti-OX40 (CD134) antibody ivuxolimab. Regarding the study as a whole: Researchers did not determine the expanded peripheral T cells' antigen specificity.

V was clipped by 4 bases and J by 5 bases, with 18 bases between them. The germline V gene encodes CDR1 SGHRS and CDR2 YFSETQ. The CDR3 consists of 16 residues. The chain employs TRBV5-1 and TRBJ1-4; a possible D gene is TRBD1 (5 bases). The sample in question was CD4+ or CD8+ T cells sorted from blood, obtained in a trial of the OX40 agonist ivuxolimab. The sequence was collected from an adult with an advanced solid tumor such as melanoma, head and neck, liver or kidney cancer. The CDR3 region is CASSLFPVGPNEKLFF. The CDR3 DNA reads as TGCGCCAGCAGCCTCTTCCCCGTGGGACCAAATGAAAAACTGTTTTTT.